A selection of T cell receptor beta chains follows, all from one sample in a study of blood T cells in healthy people across ages. One entry per CDR3 protein results from TCRdb running MiXCR on the 5' RACE reads. The sample contains hundreds of thousands of distinct CDR3 sequences, under 70% of which appear only once. Material: blood. Every receptor here comes from a man in his 60s in good health. CDR3s include the opening cysteine and the closing phenylalanine or tryptophan. D genes are given only for firm matches. For some rows the clone size is stated as once, few or many, or as a class when expanded; others skip it.

.	TRBV7-9	.	TRBJ2-3	TGTGCCAGCAGCACCACCGCCACAGATACGCAGTATTTT	CASSTTATDTQYF
.	TRBV4-2	.	TRBJ1-1	TGTGCCAGCAGCCAGAATGCGCAGGGAAACACTGAAGCTTTCTTT	CASSQNAQGNTEAFF
.	TRBV14	.	TRBJ2-5	TGTGCCAGCAGCCAAGGGGGGGACAGCCAAGAGACCCAGTACTTC	CASSQGGDSQETQYF
few	TRBV9	.	TRBJ2-5	TGTGCCAGCAGCGTAGACCCAATGGGCCAAGAGACCCAGTACTTC	CASSVDPMGQETQYF
once	TRBV12-3/TRBV12-4	.	TRBJ2-1	TGTGCCAGCAGTCAAGGGCTAGGGGGTCCGTACAATGAGCAGTTCTTC	CASSQGLGGPYNEQFF
few	TRBV2	.	TRBJ2-7	TGTGCCAGCAGTGAGGCGGGCTACGAGCAGTACTTC	CASSEAGYEQYF
.	TRBV7-8	TRBD1	TRBJ2-6	TGTGCCAGCAGCTTAACTCGACAGGGGACGTCTGGGGCCAACGTCCTGACTTTC	CASSLTRQGTSGANVLTF
.	TRBV29-1	.	TRBJ1-1	TGCAGCGTTGAAGAATCAAGAAGCACTGAAGCTTTCTTT	CSVEESRSTEAFF
.	TRBV7-2	TRBD2	TRBJ2-1	TGTGCCAGCAGCTTAACGCGGGGGGTCTACAATGAGCAGTTCTTC	CASSLTRGVYNEQFF
.	TRBV7-2	TRBD1	TRBJ1-2	TGTGCCAGCAGCCCACAGGGGGGCCCCTATGGCTACACCTTC	CASSPQGGPYGYTF
few	TRBV5-1	.	TRBJ1-4	TGCGCCAGCAGCTCGACAGCAACTAATGAAAAACTGTTTTTT	CASSSTATNEKLFF
.	TRBV3-1	.	TRBJ2-3	TGTGCCAGCAGCCAAAAGGGGGCAGATACGCAGTATTTT	CASSQKGADTQYF
.	TRBV20-1	.	TRBJ1-2	TGCAGTGCTAGGGGGCCGGGGGGCGCCTATGGCTACACCTTC	CSARGPGGAYGYTF
few	TRBV15	.	TRBJ2-5	TGTGCCACCAGCAGAGATACAGGGCCTCAAGAGACCCAGTACTTC	CATSRDTGPQETQYF
.	TRBV20-1	.	TRBJ1-5	TGCAGTGCTATCCTTACTGGGGGTCAGCCCCAGCATTTT	CSAILTGGQPQHF
.	TRBV27	.	TRBJ1-4	TGTGCCAGCATGAACACTGCAACTAATGAAAAACTGTTTTTT	CASMNTATNEKLFF
.	TRBV7-2	TRBD1	TRBJ1-2	TGTGCCAGCAGCCCAAGACAGGGTGGCCTTTCTAACTATGGCTACACCTTC	CASSPRQGGLSNYGYTF
.	TRBV25-1	TRBD1	TRBJ2-1	TGTGCCAGCACTACACAGGGGGCCAACCCTCACGGTGAGCAGTTCTTC	CASTTQGANPHGEQFF
many	TRBV9	.	TRBJ1-1	TGTGCCAGCAGCGTAGCAGGGAACACTGAAGCTTTCTTT	CASSVAGNTEAFF
once	TRBV19	TRBD1	TRBJ2-1	TGTGCCAGTAGTATAGAGGGACAGGGGAGTTCGGGTGAGCAGTTCTTC	CASSIEGQGSSGEQFF
.	TRBV14	.	TRBJ1-2	TGTGCCAGCAGCCCTTTAGACAGCCGCTATGGCTACACCTTC	CASSPLDSRYGYTF
.	TRBV5-5	.	TRBJ2-2	TGTGCCAGCAGCTTGGTTAGGGGGGGCACCGGGGAGCTGTTTTTT	CASSLVRGGTGELFF
.	TRBV10-2	TRBD2	TRBJ2-7	TGCGCCAGCAGCTTCGGACTAGCGGGTAACTACGAGCAGTACTTC	CASSFGLAGNYEQYF
few	TRBV20-1	.	TRBJ2-4	TGCAGTGCTAGGGGAGACAGGGCCAAAAACATTCAGTACTTC	CSARGDRAKNIQYF
.	TRBV28	TRBD1	TRBJ2-2	TGTGCCAGCAGTTTCCGTCGACAGGGCTTGACCGGGGAGCTGTTTTTT	CASSFRRQGLTGELFF
.	TRBV7-9	.	TRBJ2-3	TGTGCCAGCAGCTTAGTTCAGGCAGATACGCAGTATTTT	CASSLVQADTQYF
.	TRBV20-1	.	TRBJ2-6	TGCATTGCTAGAGATAGCACAGACAGTTCTGGGGCCAACGTCCTGACTTTC	CIARDSTDSSGANVLTF
.	TRBV10-3	TRBD1	TRBJ2-1	TGTGCCATCAGTGGGACAGGGGGAAAATGGGATGAGCAGTTCTTC	CAISGTGGKWDEQFF
.	TRBV19	TRBD1	TRBJ2-5	TGTGCCAGTAGTGCCGGACAGGGGAATTCGGAGACCCAGTACTTC	CASSAGQGNSETQYF
.	TRBV6-5	.	TRBJ1-1	TGTGCCAGCAGAAAATCCGGGGCCGATGAAGCTTTCTTT	CASRKSGADEAFF
.	TRBV7-2	.	TRBJ1-6	TGTGCCAGCAGCTTGGGACCAATAGGAAATTCACCCCTCCACTTT	CASSLGPIGNSPLHF
few	TRBV29-1	.	TRBJ2-5	TGCAGCGTTGAGTGGCAGGGCGAGACCCAGTACTTC	CSVEWQGETQYF
.	TRBV6-5	TRBD2	TRBJ2-3	TGTGCCAGCAGTTACTCGAGGGGTAGCGGGGGGGCAGGCGATACGCAGTATTTT	CASSYSRGSGGAGDTQYF
.	TRBV6-1	.	TRBJ1-3	TGTGCCAGCAGTGAAGGATGGGGCTCTGGAAACACCATATATTTT	CASSEGWGSGNTIYF
.	TRBV5-1	.	TRBJ1-2	TGCGCCAGCAGCTTGGAGGGACCGACGTATGGCTACACCTTC	CASSLEGPTYGYTF